This T cell receptor beta chain stems from a study of graft-versus-host responses after intestinal transplantation. Study context: Each recipient received anti-thymocyte globulin induction, then tacrolimus and steroids for approximately three years.

Turning to this clone: Its antigen is currently unknown.

Generated by immunoSEQ multiplex PCR, the TCRdb table keeps only in-frame clones and is missing some. The sample records nearly 90,000 clones, less than 90% being singletons. Study-wide results and caveats: Allograft clonal ratios (graft-versus-host to host-versus-graft) were high in patients who had graft-donor T cell macrochimerism. With peak circulating GvH clone levels came an association with early post-transplant HvG declines. Analysis identified GvH clones in recipient marrow, with some appearing first in ileum or blood.

The material sequenced was unstimulated CD8+ T cells sorted from spleen or lymph node cells, taken before intestinal transplant. The clonotype comes from a human donor who received an intestinal transplant.

Here the CDR3 reads CASSLRASGRTGELFF. Written as DNA, the CDR3 is TGTGCCAGCAGTTTAAGGGCTAGCGGGAGGACCGGGGAGCTGTTTTTT. The V gene is TRBV27, the J gene TRBJ2-2; 11 bases map to TRBD2. Trimming took 2 bases from V and 5 from J; bases not matched to a gene: 4. Germline CDR1 and CDR2: MNHEY and SMNVEV (reference sequence). The CDR3 sequence is 16 residues long.